The clone carrying this T cell receptor beta chain has just a few counts. As yet, its antigen is unknown. The data stem from a study of a mutant IDH1 vaccine in newly diagnosed glioma. Study details: There were approximately 62% males and approximately 38% females among treated patients, whose mean age was about 40 years. Regarding the study as a whole: Changes in top peripheral clonotypes did not appear linked to pseudoprogression.

Profiled with immunoSEQ multiplex PCR; TCRdb holds only in-frame clones, not every one. The data show fewer than 65,000 clones, around 80% seen once. Time point of the sample: baseline, week 1 (first vaccination visit). As for treatment: pre-vaccination baseline after standard-of-care therapy. V lost 8 bases and J lost 2; bases outside the gene matches: 3. CDR3 size: 13 residues. Looked up from germline, CDR1 is SNHLY and CDR2 is FYNNEI. This TCR was recovered from a middle-aged woman with glioma. V and J are TRBV2 and TRBJ2-7, with 10 bases lining up with TRBD1. Sequenced material: PBMCs, taken from a glioma patient treated with radiotherapy, temozolomide or both. CDR3 loop: CASGTGVPYEQYF. CDR3 sequence (DNA): TGTGCCAGCGGGACAGGGGTACCCTACGAGCAGTACTTC.